A selection of T cell receptor beta chains follows, all from one sample in a study of T cell repertoires in cytomegalovirus infection. For these receptors, no antigen is known. TCRdb re-called the reads through MiXCR, storing one row per CDR3 protein. The repertoire has some 940,000 distinct CDR3 sequences, roughly 30% of them found once; the top ten carry more than 12%. This sample comprised cultured CD8+ T cells from PBMCs, obtained from culture after CMV antigen stimulation. Source of these receptors: a human donor in good health (CMV status not recorded). Some clones in this sample may be carry-over from other donors' samples. The CDR3 runs from the conserved cysteine through the conserved F or W. D genes are given only for firm matches.

d_call	j_call	v_call	cdr3_aa
TRBD1	TRBJ1-5	TRBV12-3/TRBV12-4	CASSPPGGSNQPQHF
-	TRBJ1-2	TRBV20-1	CSAPRNGYTF
-	TRBJ2-1	TRBV12-3/TRBV12-4	CASSLARAYNEQFF
-	TRBJ2-3	TRBV7-8	CASSPPAGDLVDTQYF
-	TRBJ1-6	TRBV7-2	CASSLRRGQFNSPLHF
TRBD2	TRBJ2-2	TRBV11-2	CASSFRTPGLAGVTNTGELFF
-	TRBJ2-3	TRBV5-1	CVSSLVRGGTDTQYF
-	TRBJ2-3	TRBV27	CACSYSWARGADTQYF
-	TRBJ2-2	TRBV7-6	CASSKSRGGELFF
-	TRBJ2-7	TRBV4-1	CASSHRDATEQYF
-	TRBJ2-5	TRBV7-6	CASTEGPSSQETQYF
-	TRBJ1-2	TRBV2	CASSDPAYGYTF
TRBD1	TRBJ2-7	TRBV7-9	CASSSTGQGPLEQYF
-	TRBJ1-6	TRBV11-2	CASSLDPRRGHSSPLHF
-	TRBJ2-2	TRBV4-1	CASSQVSGELFF
-	TRBJ2-7	TRBV6-8	CASSYSGTDTYEQYF
TRBD1	TRBJ2-1	TRBV7-9	CASSLARTGRNEQFF
-	TRBJ2-4	TRBV4-1	CATSQAGPAVLAKNIQYF
TRBD2	TRBJ2-1	TRBV19	CASSIASGGDNEQFF
-	TRBJ1-1	TRBV7-8	CASSPLKGPVDTEAFF
TRBD1	TRBJ1-2	TRBV6-5	CASHDRDRSYGYTF
TRBD1	TRBJ1-1	TRBV6-5	CASSYPGQGRVEAFF
-	TRBJ2-1	TRBV11-3	CASSLGYLSSYNEQFF
-	TRBJ1-1	TRBV2	CASSEKKKDTEAFF
-	TRBJ1-1	TRBV7-6	CASSLIGAQAFF
-	TRBJ2-3	TRBV7-8	CASSKLQSSTDTQYF
-	TRBJ1-5	TRBV7-9	CASSAGRGASNQPQHF
-	TRBJ1-1	TRBV15	CATSRDRAGRTEAFF
-	TRBJ1-1	TRBV6-8	CASSYSKRVETEAFF
-	TRBJ2-2	TRBV7-6	CASSDRILTGELFF
TRBD1	TRBJ1-4	TRBV6-2/TRBV6-3	CASSDDRGIEKLFF
-	TRBJ1-2	TRBV7-9	CASVPGSTRNYGYTF
-	TRBJ1-1	TRBV5-5	CASSLGPGVIEAFF
TRBD1	TRBJ1-1	TRBV6-2/TRBV6-3	CASRYRGPNTEAFF
-	TRBJ2-1	TRBV7-6	CASSLQGYEQFF
-	TRBJ1-1	TRBV29-1	CSVVAPSLVEAFF
TRBD2	TRBJ2-7	TRBV7-8	CASRQMPGLAGKENEQYF
-	TRBJ1-1	TRBV28	CASSPGEFEDTEAFF
-	TRBJ2-2	TRBV19	CASSTYRESNTGELFF
-	TRBJ1-4	TRBV11-2	CASSSWTAGEKLFF
-	TRBJ2-2	TRBV6-5	CASSYPSRGQTNTGELFF
TRBD1	TRBJ1-1	TRBV7-8	CASSSPDRGIRNTEAFF
-	TRBJ1-1	TRBV20-1	CSAGFGGTEAFF
TRBD2	TRBJ2-3	TRBV4-1	CASSPGTSGYSTDTQYF
-	TRBJ2-1	TRBV27	CASTKVSYTYNEQFF
TRBD2	TRBJ2-1	TRBV4-1	CASSQSSLPISGGAGEQFF
-	TRBJ1-1	TRBV7-9	CASSPNRTEAFF
-	TRBJ2-5	TRBV2	CASSEWVEETQYF
TRBD1	TRBJ1-6	TRBV27	CASSKIGTGNSPLHF
-	TRBJ2-5	TRBV20-1	CSASPFRSTLGETQYF
-	TRBJ1-1	TRBV6-5	CASSLGEPTEAFF
-	TRBJ1-1	TRBV7-9	CASSSPTGFVAFF
TRBD1	TRBJ2-1	TRBV12-3/TRBV12-4	CASSPGTGGFGQFF
-	TRBJ2-6	TRBV10-3	CAISDVGRGANVLTF